A single sample is the source of the 17 T cell receptor beta chains below, sequenced in a study of T cell responses to AZD1222 COVID-19 vaccine. The data were produced by immunoSEQ multiplex PCR, yet TCRdb's version contains in-frame clones alone and is incomplete. The sample lists approximately 84,000 clones; 83% were seen once. Sequenced here: peripheral blood, sampled 28 days after the second AZD1222 dose. The receptors originated from an adult who received the AZD1222 COVID-19 vaccine.

The genes are TRBV13 and TRBJ2-7, with 8 positions matching TRBD1. V dropped 5 bases and J dropped 0; count of bases not matched to a gene: 3. CDR1 PRHDT and CDR2 FYEKMQ come from the germline V gene (reference sequence). The CDR3 runs to 14 residues. CDR3 loop: CASSRDRSSYEQYF. DNA for the CDR3: TGTGCCAGCAGCCGGGACAGGAGCTCCTACGAGCAGTACTTC.

The chain recombines TRBV24-1 with TRBJ2-1; 8 nucleotides match TRBD2. The junction had 0 bases not matched to a gene; V was cut back by 3 bases and J by 0 bases. CDR3 length: 15 residues. Germline CDR1 is KGHDR and CDR2 is SFDVKD. The CDR3 bases are TGTGCCACCAGTGATACTAGCGGCTCCTACAATGAGCAGTTCTTC. Protein: CATSDTSGSYNEQFF.

The gene calls are TRBV5-5 and TRBJ2-7; D call uncertain. Per the germline V gene, CDR1 is SGHKS and CDR2 is YYEKEE (reference sequence). V was trimmed by 5 bases and J by 5 bases, leaving 20 bases between them. CDR3 size: 15 residues. CDR3 residues: CASSSTARGAHEQYF. CDR3 sequence (DNA): TGTGCCAGCAGTTCGACGGCACGAGGAGCCCACGAGCAGTACTTC.

The V gene is TRBV6-7, the J gene TRBJ1-5, with 7 positions matching TRBD1. TRBV6-7 is an ORF, and what it does is uncertain. The CDR3 contains 15 residues. Trimming removed 1 base from V and 1 base from J; junction bases left unmatched: 1. For the CDR3, the DNA is TGTGCCAGCAGTTACTGGGGACAGAGCAATCAGCCCCAGCATTTT. Amino acid sequence: CASSYWGQSNQPQHF.

The V and J genes are TRBV2 and TRBJ2-7, with 10 bases that match TRBD2. CDR3 length: 14 amino acids. The V gene's germline CDR1 is SNHLY and CDR2 FYNNEI. V was pared by 8 bases and J by 2 bases, with 6 bases of the junction left unmatched. The CDR3 nucleotides are TGTGCCAGCCGGGGGCTAGCGGGAGCCTACGAGCAGTACTTC. It encodes CASRGLAGAYEQYF.

The chain carries TRBV4-3 and TRBJ2-3, with D possibly TRBD2 on 6 matching bases. CDR1 LGHNA and CDR2 YSLEER come from the germline V gene. Trimming took off 4 bases at V and 2 bases at J, with 13 bases between the two ends. There are 15 residues in the CDR3. CDR3 amino acids: CASSRGTSDTDTQYF. CDR3 DNA sequence: TGCGCCAGCAGCCGGGGGACTTCCGACACAGATACGCAGTATTTT.

This chain connects TRBV7-8 to TRBJ2-3, with D possibly being TRBD2 (6 bases). V dropped 3 bases and J dropped 2 bases, with 15 bases sitting between them. CDR3 length: 16 amino acids. Germline V gives CDR1 SGHVS, CDR2 FQNEAQ. The CDR3 DNA sequence: TGTGCCAGCAGCTTTCGGGACTCATCCATCACAGATACGCAGTATTTT. Translated: CASSFRDSSITDTQYF.

The chain has TRBV19 and TRBJ2-1; 9 bases are a match to TRBD2. The CDR3 runs 17 residues. V trimming: 6 bases; J trimming: 2 bases; junction bases outside the gene matches: 11. Germline V CDR1 and CDR2: LNHDA, SQIVND (reference sequence). CDR3 residues: CASRNPGLADAYNEQFF. The CDR3 DNA sequence: TGTGCCAGTAGGAACCCGGGACTAGCAGACGCCTACAATGAGCAGTTCTTC.

The CDR3 region has the DNA TGTGCCACCAGTGATTTTAAGGGGACCTACGAGCAGTACTTC. Translation: CATSDFKGTYEQYF. The rearrangement joins TRBV24-1 to TRBJ2-7, with D possibly being TRBD1 (5 bases). This CDR3 comprises 14 residues. Germline V gives CDR1 KGHDR, CDR2 SFDVKD. Trimming took 1 base from V and 2 from J, leaving 8 bases between them.

V is TRBV6-2 or TRBV6-3 and J is TRBJ1-1, with 8 bases fitting TRBD1. CDR1 MNHEY and CDR2 SVGEGT come from the germline V gene. Unmatched junction bases numbered 14, after V lost 7 bases and J lost 4 bases. The CDR3 contains 16 residues. The CDR3, as DNA: TGTGCCAGCACCCCTATGGGGCAGGGGGCGCCCACTGAAGCTTTCTTT. Its protein product is CASTPMGQGAPTEAFF.

V and J are TRBV18 and TRBJ2-7; perhaps TRBD2 as D (5 bases). V was clipped by 3 bases and J by 2 bases, with 11 bases between them. The CDR3 has 14 residues. The germline CDR1 and CDR2 sequences are KGHSH and LQKENI. CDR3 sequence (DNA): TGTGCCAGCTCACCGGGCGGGCTCGCCTACGAGCAGTACTTC. This codes for CASSPGGLAYEQYF.

The V call is TRBV11-1, the J call TRBJ1-3; D may be TRBD1 (5 bases). Germline V gives CDR1 SGHAT, CDR2 FQDESV (reference sequence). The CDR3 contains 16 residues. The V and J ends lost 4 bases and 0 bases respectively, with 13 bases between them. Here the CDR3 reads CASSSGYLSSGNTIYF. The DNA for the CDR3 is TGTGCCAGCAGCTCAGGGTATCTTTCCTCTGGAAACACCATATATTTT.

The rearrangement joins TRBV3-1 (or the pseudogene TRBV3-2) to TRBJ1-2, with TRBD1 identical over 9 bases. The junction had 10 bases not matched to a gene; V was cut back by 4 bases and J by 4 bases. The CDR3 consists of 16 residues. The germline gives CDR1 LGHDT, CDR2 YNNKEL (reference sequence). In nucleotides, the CDR3 is TGTGCCAGCAGCCCTAACCCCGGGACAGGGTCCTATGGCTACACCTTC. It is translated as CASSPNPGTGSYGYTF.

This chain joins TRBV5-1 and TRBJ2-7; D gene unclear. The CDR3 sequence is 14 residues long. Per germline, CDR1 SGHRS and CDR2 YFSETQ. Trimming cost V 0 bases and J 0 bases, with 7 bases left between them. CDR3 amino acids: CASSLALNSYEQYF. The CDR3 DNA follows: TGCGCCAGCAGCTTGGCTTTAAACTCCTACGAGCAGTACTTC.

This clone has only one observation. The chain uses TRBV14 and TRBJ1-1, with D possibly matching TRBD1 (5 bases). Germline V CDR1 and CDR2: SGHDN, FVKESK. The CDR3 is 16 residues long. V lost 1 base and J lost 1, with 13 bases in between. Here the CDR3 reads CASSQGAKGRNTEAFF. The CDR3, as DNA: TGTGCCAGCAGCCAAGGGGCCAAGGGACGGAACACTGAAGCTTTCTTT.

In its sample, this clone was seen a few times. The chain has TRBV29-1 and TRBJ1-2; tentatively, D is TRBD1 (6 bases). CDR1 and CDR2 from the germline V gene are SQVTM and ANQGSEA. V lost 2 bases to trimming and J lost 0 bases, with 13 bases between them. The CDR3 has 15 residues. The CDR3: CSVERTDDPNYGYTF. DNA of the CDR3: TGCAGCGTTGAAAGGACAGATGATCCTAACTATGGCTACACCTTC.

The gene calls are TRBV2 and TRBJ2-3; perhaps TRBD2 as D (5 bases). Looked up from germline, CDR1 is SNHLY and CDR2 is FYNNEI. CDR3 length: 14 residues. V was clipped by 4 bases and J by 5 bases, with 13 bases between them. The CDR3 DNA is TGTGCCAGCAGTGCTTTTAGCGTGGTAGATACGCAGTATTTT. This gives the protein CASSAFSVVDTQYF.